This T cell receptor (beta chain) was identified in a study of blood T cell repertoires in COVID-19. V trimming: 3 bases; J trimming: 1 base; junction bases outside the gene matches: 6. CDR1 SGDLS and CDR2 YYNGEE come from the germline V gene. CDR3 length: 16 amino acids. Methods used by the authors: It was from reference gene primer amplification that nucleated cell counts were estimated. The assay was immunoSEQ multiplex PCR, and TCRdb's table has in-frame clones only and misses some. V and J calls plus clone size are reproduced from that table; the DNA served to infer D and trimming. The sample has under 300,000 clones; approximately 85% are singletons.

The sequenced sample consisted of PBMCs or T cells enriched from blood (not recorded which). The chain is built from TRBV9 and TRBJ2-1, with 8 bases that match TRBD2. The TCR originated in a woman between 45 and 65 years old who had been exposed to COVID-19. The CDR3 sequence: CASSASGGLSYNEQFF. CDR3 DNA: TGTGCCAGCAGCGCGAGCGGGGGCCTTTCCTACAATGAGCAGTTCTTC.